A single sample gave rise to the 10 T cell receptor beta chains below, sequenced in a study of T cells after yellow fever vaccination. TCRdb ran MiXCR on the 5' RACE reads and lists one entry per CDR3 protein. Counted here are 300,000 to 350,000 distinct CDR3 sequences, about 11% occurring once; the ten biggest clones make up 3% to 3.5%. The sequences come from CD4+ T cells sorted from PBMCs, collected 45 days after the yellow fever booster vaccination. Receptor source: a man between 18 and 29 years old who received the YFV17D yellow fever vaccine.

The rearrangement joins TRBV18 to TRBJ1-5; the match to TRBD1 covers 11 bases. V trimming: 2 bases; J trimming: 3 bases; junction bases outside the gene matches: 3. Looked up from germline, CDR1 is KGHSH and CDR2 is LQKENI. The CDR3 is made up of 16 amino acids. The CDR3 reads CASSPGTGGSNQPQHF. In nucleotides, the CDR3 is TGTGCCAGCTCACCAGGGACAGGGGGGTCCAATCAGCCCCAGCATTTT.

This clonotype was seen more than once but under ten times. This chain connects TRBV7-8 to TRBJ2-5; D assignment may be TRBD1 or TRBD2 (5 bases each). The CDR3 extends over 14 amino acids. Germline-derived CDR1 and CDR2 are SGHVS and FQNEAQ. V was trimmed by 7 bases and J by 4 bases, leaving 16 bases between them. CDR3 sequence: CASKLRGQGETQYF. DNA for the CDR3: TGTGCCAGCAAGCTCCGCGGGCAGGGAGAGACCCAGTACTTC. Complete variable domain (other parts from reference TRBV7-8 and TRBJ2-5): GAGVSQSPRYKVAKRGQDVALRCDPISGHVSLFWYQQALGQGPEFLTYFQNEAQLDKSGLPSDRFFAERPEGSVSTLKIQRTQQEDSAVYLCASKLRGQGETQYFGPGTRLLVL.

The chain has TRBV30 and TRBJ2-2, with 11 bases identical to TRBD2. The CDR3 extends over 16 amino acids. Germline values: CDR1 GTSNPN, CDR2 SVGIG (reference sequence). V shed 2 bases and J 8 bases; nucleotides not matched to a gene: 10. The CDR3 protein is CAWSYALAGGPGELFF. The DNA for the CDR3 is TGTGCCTGGAGTTACGCTTTAGCGGGGGGGCCGGGGGAGCTGTTTTTT. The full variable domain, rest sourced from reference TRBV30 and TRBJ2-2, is SQTIHQWPATLVQPVGSPLSLECTVEGTSNPNLYWYRQAAGRGLQLLFYSVGIGQISSEVPQNLSASRPQDRQFILSSKKLLLSDSGFYLCAWSYALAGGPGELFFGEGSRLTVL.

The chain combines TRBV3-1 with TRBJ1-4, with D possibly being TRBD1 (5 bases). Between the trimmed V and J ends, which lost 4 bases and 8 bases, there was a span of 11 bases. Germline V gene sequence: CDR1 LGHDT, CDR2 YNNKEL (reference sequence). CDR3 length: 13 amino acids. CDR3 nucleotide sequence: TGTGCCAGCAGCCGGGGGTTCCAGGAAAAACTGTTTTTT. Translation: CASSRGFQEKLFF.

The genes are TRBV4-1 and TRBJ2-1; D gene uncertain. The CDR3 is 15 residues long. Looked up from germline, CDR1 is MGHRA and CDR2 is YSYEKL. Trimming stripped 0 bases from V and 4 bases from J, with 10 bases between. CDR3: CASSQDRSEYNEQFF. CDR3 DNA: TGCGCCAGCAGCCAAGATAGGTCGGAGTACAATGAGCAGTTCTTC.

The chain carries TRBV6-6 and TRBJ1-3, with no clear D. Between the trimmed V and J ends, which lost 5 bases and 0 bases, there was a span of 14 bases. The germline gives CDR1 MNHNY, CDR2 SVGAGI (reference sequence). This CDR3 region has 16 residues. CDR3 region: CASSPSTRSSGNTIYF. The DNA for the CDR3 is TGTGCCAGCAGTCCCTCCACTCGGAGCTCTGGAAACACCATATATTTT.

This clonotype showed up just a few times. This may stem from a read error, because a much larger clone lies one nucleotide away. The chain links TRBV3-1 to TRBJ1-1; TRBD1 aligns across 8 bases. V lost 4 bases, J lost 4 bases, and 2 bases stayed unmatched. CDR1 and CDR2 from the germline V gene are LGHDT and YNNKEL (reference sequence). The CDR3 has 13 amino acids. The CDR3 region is CASSRQGTTEAFF. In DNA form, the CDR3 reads TGTGCCAGCAGCCGACAGGGGACCACTGAAGCTTTCTTT.

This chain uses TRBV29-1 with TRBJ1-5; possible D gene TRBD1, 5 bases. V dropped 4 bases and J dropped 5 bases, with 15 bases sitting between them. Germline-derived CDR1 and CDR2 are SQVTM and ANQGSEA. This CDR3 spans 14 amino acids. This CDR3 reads CSVGMQGKDQPQHF. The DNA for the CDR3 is TGCAGCGTTGGCATGCAGGGAAAGGATCAGCCCCAGCATTTT.

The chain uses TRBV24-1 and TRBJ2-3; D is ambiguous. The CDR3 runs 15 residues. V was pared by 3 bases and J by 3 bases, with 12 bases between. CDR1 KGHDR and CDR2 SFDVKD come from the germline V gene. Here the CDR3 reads CATSDVRKGTDTQYF. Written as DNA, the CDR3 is TGTGCCACCAGTGATGTCAGGAAGGGTACAGATACGCAGTATTTT.

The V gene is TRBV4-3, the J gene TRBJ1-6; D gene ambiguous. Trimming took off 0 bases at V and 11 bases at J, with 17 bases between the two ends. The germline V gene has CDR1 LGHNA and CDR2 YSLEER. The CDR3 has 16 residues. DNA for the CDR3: TGCGCCAGCAGCCAAGATGCCGATTCCCCAATTCCACCCCTCCACTTT. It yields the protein CASSQDADSPIPPLHF.